This is a list of T cell receptor beta chains from one sample in a study of cytomegalovirus exposure and HLA in healthy donors. Repertoires were generated with immunoSEQ multiplex PCR, while TCRdb's copy carries only in-frame clones and drops some. The sample contains 150,000 or so clones, roughly 79% of which appear only once. The specimen was PBMCs. All receptors derive from a woman aged 50 to 60 in good health and CMV-seropositive. CDR3s include the opening cysteine and the closing phenylalanine or tryptophan. D genes are given only for firm matches. Where a row states a size, it is once, few, many or the class of an expanded clone; other rows omit it.

-	TRBV27	-	TRBJ1-1	TGTGCCAGCAGTTCCAGAGGTGGGCTAGGGGGAGAGACTGAAGCTTTCTTT	CASSSRGGLGGETEAFF
-	TRBV9	TRBD1	TRBJ1-6	TGTGCCAGCAGCGCCGGACCAGACAGGGTCTTTAATTCACCCCTCCACTTT	CASSAGPDRVFNSPLHF
-	TRBV7-2	TRBD1	TRBJ1-2	TGTGCCAGCAGCCCAGGGGGTACTTCCTATGGCTACACCTTC	CASSPGGTSYGYTF
-	TRBV9	TRBD1	TRBJ2-3	TGTGCCAGCAGCCCAACGGGACAGGGCGGCACAGATACGCAGTATTTT	CASSPTGQGGTDTQYF
-	TRBV5-5	TRBD2	TRBJ2-1	TGTGCCAGCAGCTTTGGAGCGGGAGACTACAATGAGCAGTTCTTC	CASSFGAGDYNEQFF
-	TRBV6-5	TRBD2	TRBJ2-1	TGTGCCAGCAGTTACGGTGGTAGCGGGACCTACAATGAGCAGTTCTTC	CASSYGGSGTYNEQFF
few	TRBV6-5	-	TRBJ1-4	TGTGCCAGCAGAAGCCAGGTGGTAGCTAATGAAAAACTGTTTTTT	CASRSQVVANEKLFF
-	TRBV2	-	TRBJ2-7	TGTGCCAGCAGTCTTTACGAGCAGTACTTC	CASSLYEQYF
-	TRBV10-2	-	TRBJ2-2	TGCGCCAGCAGTCTCCTGGGCACCAAAAACACCGGGGAGCTGTTTTTT	CASSLLGTKNTGELFF
-	TRBV5-1	TRBD1	TRBJ1-2	TGCGCCAGCAGCTTAACCCCGGACAGGGGGACCGGTTTAGGCTACACCTTC	CASSLTPDRGTGLGYTF
-	TRBV6-6	-	TRBJ1-1	TGTGCCAGCACCCTTGGAGTCATGAACACTGAAGCTTTCTTT	CASTLGVMNTEAFF
-	TRBV5-4	-	TRBJ1-1	TGTGCCAGCAGCTTGGCCGGTTCGCCGGGGGGAACTGAAGCTTTCTTT	CASSLAGSPGGTEAFF
-	TRBV19	TRBD1	TRBJ1-5	TGTGCCAGTAGTACGACAGGGTTGCAGCCCCAGCATTTT	CASSTTGLQPQHF
-	TRBV30	TRBD2	TRBJ2-5	TGTGCCTGGATAGCGGGCGGTCGGACCCAGTACTTC	CAWIAGGRTQYF
-	TRBV7-2	-	TRBJ2-7	TGTGCCAGCAGCTTGGGAACGGACTCCCGATCCTACGAGCAGTACTTC	CASSLGTDSRSYEQYF
-	TRBV9	TRBD2	TRBJ2-1	TGTGCCAGCAGCGTAGATGTAGCGGGAGTGGGAGAGCAGTTCTTC	CASSVDVAGVGEQFF
-	TRBV27	-	TRBJ2-4	TGTGCCAGCAGTTCCAGACTAGAAGGAGCCAAAAACATTCAGTACTTC	CASSSRLEGAKNIQYF
-	TRBV6-5	-	TRBJ2-5	TGTGCCAGCAGTCAAGGGGTTTTTAAAGAGACCCAGTACTTC	CASSQGVFKETQYF
once	TRBV13	TRBD2	TRBJ2-1	TGTGCCAGCAGCCCCGAGGGACTAGGGGACAATGAGCAGTTCTTC	CASSPEGLGDNEQFF
-	TRBV7-9	TRBD2	TRBJ2-7	TGTGCCAGCAGCGACTCAAGGACTAGCGATTCCTACGAGCAGTACTTC	CASSDSRTSDSYEQYF
-	TRBV30	TRBD1	TRBJ1-6	TGTGCCTGGAGCCTGACAGGGGTATCCTATAATTCACCCCTCCACTTT	CAWSLTGVSYNSPLHF
once	TRBV5-1	-	TRBJ1-1	TGCGCCAGCAGCTTGCCGGAGGGGATAAATACTGAAGCTTTCTTT	CASSLPEGINTEAFF
few	TRBV7-2	-	TRBJ2-3	TGTGCCAGCAGCCCCGCCTCAGGGGGCACAGATACGCAGTATTTT	CASSPASGGTDTQYF
-	TRBV2	TRBD2	TRBJ2-5	TGTGCCAGCGGCGGGGGGATGAGAGAGACCCAGTACTTC	CASGGGMRETQYF
-	TRBV30	TRBD1	TRBJ1-2	TGTGCCTGGAGTGTTGTCAGGGGGGACGCGGGCTACACCTTC	CAWSVVRGDAGYTF
-	TRBV20-1	-	TRBJ1-2	TGCAGTGCTAGAGATCAGGGGCGCTACACCTTC	CSARDQGRYTF
few	TRBV5-4	-	TRBJ1-2	TGTGCCAGCAGCTTGGAGGGGAACTATGGCTACACCTTC	CASSLEGNYGYTF
-	TRBV18	-	TRBJ1-3	TGTGCCAGCTCACCACAGATCCAGGGGACCCCTGGAAACACCATATATTTT	CASSPQIQGTPGNTIYF
-	TRBV6-6	-	TRBJ1-2	TGTGCCAGCAGCCCAGGGGTTAACTATGGCTACACCTTC	CASSPGVNYGYTF
few	TRBV7-9	TRBD2	TRBJ2-7	TGTGCCAGCAGCTGGCCCCTAGCGGGAGGGCCTGGGGAGCAGTACTTC	CASSWPLAGGPGEQYF
-	TRBV6-5	-	TRBJ2-5	TGTGCCAGCAGTCCGGGACACCGATCTCGCATATACTTC	CASSPGHRSRIYF